This entry describes one T cell receptor (beta chain). The antigen is undetermined. This table comes from immunoSEQ multiplex PCR, and its TCRdb copy is limited to in-frame clones, with some not included. Altogether about 49,000 clones are present, about 80% being singletons, with the ten largest covering more than 1.5%. With autoimmune disease history or systemic immunosuppression, patients were excluded. The sample is drawn from a study of OX40 agonist ivuxolimab in advanced cancers. General study results and limits: Among the lowest peripheral clonal expansion occurred in 0.1-3.0 mg/kg partial responders.

CDR1 and CDR2 (germline): GTSNPN, SVGIG (reference sequence). Losses at the gene ends were 0 bases for V and 6 bases for J; bases not matched to a gene: 5. The CDR3 extends over 14 amino acids. V and J are TRBV30 and TRBJ1-1; 9 bases fit TRBD1. This receptor was identified in an adult with an advanced solid tumor such as melanoma, head and neck, liver or kidney cancer. The sample in question was CD4+ or CD8+ T cells sorted from blood, obtained in a trial of the OX40 agonist ivuxolimab. The DNA of the CDR3 is TGTGCCTGGAGTGTACAGGGGGCGTTTGCTGAAGCTTTCTTT. This codes for CAWSVQGAFAEAFF. Using reference TRBV30 and TRBJ1-1 for the parts outside the CDR3, the full variable domain is SQTIHQWPATLVQPVGSPLSLECTVEGTSNPNLYWYRQAAGRGLQLLFYSVGIGQISSEVPQNLSASRPQDRQFILSSKKLLLSDSGFYLCAWSVQGAFAEAFFGQGTRLTVV.